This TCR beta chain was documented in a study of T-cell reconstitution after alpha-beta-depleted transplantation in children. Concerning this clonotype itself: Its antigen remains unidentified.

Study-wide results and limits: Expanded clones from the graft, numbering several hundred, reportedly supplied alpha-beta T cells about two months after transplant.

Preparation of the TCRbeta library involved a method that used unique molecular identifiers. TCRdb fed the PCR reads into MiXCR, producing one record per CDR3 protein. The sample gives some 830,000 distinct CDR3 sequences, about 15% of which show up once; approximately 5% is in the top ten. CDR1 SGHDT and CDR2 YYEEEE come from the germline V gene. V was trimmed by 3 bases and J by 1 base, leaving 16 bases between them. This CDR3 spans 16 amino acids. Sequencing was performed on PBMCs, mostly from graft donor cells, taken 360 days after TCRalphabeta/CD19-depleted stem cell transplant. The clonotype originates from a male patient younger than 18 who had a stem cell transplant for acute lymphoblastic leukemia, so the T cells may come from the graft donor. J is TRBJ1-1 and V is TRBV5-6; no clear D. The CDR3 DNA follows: TGTGCCAGCAGCTGGCCGCCGTACGGCACGAACACTGAAGCTTTCTTT. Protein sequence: CASSWPPYGTNTEAFF.